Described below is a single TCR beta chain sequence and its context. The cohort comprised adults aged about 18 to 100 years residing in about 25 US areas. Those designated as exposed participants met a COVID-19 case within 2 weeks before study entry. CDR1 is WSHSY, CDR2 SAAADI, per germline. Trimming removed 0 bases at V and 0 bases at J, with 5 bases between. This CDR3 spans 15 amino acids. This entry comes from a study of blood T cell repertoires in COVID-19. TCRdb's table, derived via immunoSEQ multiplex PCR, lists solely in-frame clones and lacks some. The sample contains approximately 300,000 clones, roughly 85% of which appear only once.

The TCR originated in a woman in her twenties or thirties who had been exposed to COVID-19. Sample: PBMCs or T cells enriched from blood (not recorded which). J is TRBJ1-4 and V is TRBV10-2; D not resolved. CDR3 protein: CASSESGSTNEKLFF. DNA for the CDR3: TGCGCCAGCAGTGAGTCGGGCTCAACTAATGAAAAACTGTTTTTT.